This T cell receptor beta chain is from a study of blood T cell repertoires in COVID-19. As for the study in general: Sample material is recorded as cDNA or gDNA derived from T cells, B-cell-depleted T cells, or PBMCs.

The data were produced by immunoSEQ multiplex PCR, yet TCRdb's version contains in-frame clones alone and is incomplete. The table records some 320,000 clones, just under 90% of them present only once. The CDR3 covers 13 residues. Trimming removed 3 bases from V and 6 bases from J, with 11 bases in between. The rearrangement uses TRBV12-3 or TRBV12-4 and TRBJ1-2; weak D call: TRBD1 (6 bases). The receptor comes from a woman aged 30 to 39 with COVID-19, enrolled during active disease. The sequenced sample was peripheral blood. In nucleotides, the CDR3 is TGTGCCAGCAGTTTGGGGGCAGGGAATGGCTACACCTTC. It specifies CASSLGAGNGYTF.